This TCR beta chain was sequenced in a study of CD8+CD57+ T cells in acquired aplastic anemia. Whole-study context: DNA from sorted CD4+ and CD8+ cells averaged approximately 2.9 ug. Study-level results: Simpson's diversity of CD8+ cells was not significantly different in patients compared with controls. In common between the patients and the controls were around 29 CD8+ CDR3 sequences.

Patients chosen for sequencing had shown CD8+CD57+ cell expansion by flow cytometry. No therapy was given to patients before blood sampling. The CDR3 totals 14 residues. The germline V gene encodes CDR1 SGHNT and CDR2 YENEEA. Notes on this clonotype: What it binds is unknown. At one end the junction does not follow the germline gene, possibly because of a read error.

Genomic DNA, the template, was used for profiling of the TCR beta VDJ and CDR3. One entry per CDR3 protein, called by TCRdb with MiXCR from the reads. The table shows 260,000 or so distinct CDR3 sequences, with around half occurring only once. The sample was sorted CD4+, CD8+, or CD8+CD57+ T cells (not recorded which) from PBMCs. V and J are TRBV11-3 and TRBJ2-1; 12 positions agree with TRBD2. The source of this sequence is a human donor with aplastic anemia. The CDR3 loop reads CANSRTSGINEQFF. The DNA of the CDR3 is TGTGCCAACAGCAGGACTAGCGGGATCAATGAGCAGTTCTTC.